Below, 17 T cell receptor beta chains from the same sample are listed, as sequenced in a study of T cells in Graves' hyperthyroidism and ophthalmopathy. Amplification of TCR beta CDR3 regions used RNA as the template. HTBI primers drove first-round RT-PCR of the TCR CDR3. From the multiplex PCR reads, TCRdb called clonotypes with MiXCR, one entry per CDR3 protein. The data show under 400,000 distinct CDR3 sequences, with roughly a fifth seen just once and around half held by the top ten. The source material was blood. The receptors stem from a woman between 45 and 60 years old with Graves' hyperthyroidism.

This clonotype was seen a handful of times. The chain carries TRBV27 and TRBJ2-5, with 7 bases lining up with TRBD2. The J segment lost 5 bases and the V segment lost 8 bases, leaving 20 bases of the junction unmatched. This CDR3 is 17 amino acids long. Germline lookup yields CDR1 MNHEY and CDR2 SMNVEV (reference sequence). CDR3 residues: CASSPSNRLAGSETQYF. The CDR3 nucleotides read TGTGCCAGCTCACCATCAAACAGACTAGCTGGGTCGGAGACCCAGTACTTC.

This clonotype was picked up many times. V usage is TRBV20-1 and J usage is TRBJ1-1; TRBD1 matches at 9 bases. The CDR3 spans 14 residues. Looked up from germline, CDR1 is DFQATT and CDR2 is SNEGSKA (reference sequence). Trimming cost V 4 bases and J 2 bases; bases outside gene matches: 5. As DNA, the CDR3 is TGCAGTGCTAAGATGGACAGGGGCAACACTGAAGCTTTCTTT. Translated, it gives CSAKMDRGNTEAFF.

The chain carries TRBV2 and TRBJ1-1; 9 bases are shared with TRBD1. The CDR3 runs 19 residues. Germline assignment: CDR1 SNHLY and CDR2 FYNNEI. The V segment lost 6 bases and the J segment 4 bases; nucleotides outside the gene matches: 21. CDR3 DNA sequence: TGTGCCAGCAGCCCAAGCTTACCGGGACAGGGTCGCAGGCTCACTGAAGCTTTCTTT. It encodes CASSPSLPGQGRRLTEAFF.

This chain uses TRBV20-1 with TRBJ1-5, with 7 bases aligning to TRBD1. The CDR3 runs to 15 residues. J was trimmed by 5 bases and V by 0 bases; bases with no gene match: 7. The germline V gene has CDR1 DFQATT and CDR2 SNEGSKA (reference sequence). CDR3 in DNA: TGCAGTGCTAGAGATCGACAGGGTTCTTATCAGCCCCAGCATTTT. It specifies CSARDRQGSYQPQHF.

In nucleotides, the CDR3 is TGTGCCAGCAGCGGACCGACAGTGAACACCGGGGAGCTGTTTTTT. The encoded protein is CASSGPTVNTGELFF. The chain uses TRBV9 and TRBJ2-2; TRBD1 might be the D (5 bases). Germline CDR1 is SGDLS and CDR2 is YYNGEE. This CDR3 has 15 amino acids. V was shortened by 3 bases and J by 1 base, with 10 bases between the two germline ends.

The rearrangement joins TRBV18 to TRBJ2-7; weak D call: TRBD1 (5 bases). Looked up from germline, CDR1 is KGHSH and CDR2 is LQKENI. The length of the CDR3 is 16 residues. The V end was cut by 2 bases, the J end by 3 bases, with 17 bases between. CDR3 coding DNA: TGTGCCAGCTCACCAATCCTGACAGACGTCAGCTACGAGCAGTACTTC. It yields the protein CASSPILTDVSYEQYF.

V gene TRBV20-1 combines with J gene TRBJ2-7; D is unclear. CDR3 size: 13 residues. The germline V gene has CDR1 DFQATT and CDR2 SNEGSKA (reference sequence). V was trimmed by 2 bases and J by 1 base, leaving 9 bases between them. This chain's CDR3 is CSARRGKSYEQYF. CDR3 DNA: TGCAGTGCTAGACGAGGCAAATCCTACGAGCAGTACTTC.

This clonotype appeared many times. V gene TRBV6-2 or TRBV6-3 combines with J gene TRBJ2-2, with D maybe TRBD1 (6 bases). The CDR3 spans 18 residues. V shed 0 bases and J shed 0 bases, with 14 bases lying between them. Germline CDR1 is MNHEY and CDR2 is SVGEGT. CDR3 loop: CASSYSIWQGTNTGELFF. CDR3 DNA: TGTGCCAGCAGTTACTCGATTTGGCAGGGGACGAACACCGGGGAGCTGTTTTTT.

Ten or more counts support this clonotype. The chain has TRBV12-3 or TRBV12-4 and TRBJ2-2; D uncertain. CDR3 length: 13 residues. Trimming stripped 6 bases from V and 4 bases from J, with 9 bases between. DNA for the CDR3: TGTGCCAGCAGACCGACATTCACCGGGGAGCTGTTTTTT. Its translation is CASRPTFTGELFF.

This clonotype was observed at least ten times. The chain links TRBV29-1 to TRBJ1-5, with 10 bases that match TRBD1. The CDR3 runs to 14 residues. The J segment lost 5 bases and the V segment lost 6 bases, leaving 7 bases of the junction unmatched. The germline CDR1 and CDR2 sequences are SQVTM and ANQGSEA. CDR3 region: CSVRDRGGHQPQHF. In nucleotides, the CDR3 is TGCAGCGTACGGGACAGGGGTGGGCATCAGCCCCAGCATTTT.

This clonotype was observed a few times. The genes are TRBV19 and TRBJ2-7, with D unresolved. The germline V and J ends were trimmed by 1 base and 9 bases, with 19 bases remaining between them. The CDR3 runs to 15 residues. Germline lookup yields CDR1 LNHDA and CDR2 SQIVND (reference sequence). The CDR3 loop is CASSIGGPTNLVQYF. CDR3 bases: TGTGCCAGTAGTATAGGAGGACCTACGAATTTGGTGCAGTACTTC.

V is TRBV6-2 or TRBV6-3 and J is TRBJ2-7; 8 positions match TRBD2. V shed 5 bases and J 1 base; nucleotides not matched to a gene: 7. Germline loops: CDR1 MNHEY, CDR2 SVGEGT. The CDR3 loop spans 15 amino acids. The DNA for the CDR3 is TGTGCCAGCAGTGACGGGAGCGGGAGTTCCTACGAGCAGTACTTC. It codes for CASSDGSGSSYEQYF.

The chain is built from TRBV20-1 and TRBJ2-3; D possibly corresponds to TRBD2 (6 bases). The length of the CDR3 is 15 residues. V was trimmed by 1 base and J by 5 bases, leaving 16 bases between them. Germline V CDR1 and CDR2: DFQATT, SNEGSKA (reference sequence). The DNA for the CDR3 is TGCAGTGCTAGAGGGCCCCGGGACTTAGAAGATACGCAGTATTTT. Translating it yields CSARGPRDLEDTQYF.

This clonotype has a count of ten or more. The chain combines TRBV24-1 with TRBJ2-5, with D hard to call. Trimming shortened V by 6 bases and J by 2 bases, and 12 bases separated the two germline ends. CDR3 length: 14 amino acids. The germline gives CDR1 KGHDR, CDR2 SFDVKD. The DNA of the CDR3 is TGTGCCACCAGTCGCAGGAGTCAGCAAGAGACCCAGTACTTC. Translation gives CATSRRSQQETQYF.

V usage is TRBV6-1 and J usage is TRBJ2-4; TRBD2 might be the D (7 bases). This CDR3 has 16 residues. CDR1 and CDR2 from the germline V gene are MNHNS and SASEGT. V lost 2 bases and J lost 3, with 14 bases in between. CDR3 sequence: CASSERGGGNKNIQYF. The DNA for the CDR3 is TGTGCCAGCAGTGAACGAGGGGGGGGAAACAAAAACATTCAGTACTTC.

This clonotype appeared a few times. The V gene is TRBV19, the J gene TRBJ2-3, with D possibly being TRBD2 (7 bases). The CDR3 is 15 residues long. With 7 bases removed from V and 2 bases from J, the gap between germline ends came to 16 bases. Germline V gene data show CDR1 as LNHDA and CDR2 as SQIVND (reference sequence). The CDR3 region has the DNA TGTGCCAGTACCCTCTCGGGGGGCCCCACAGATACGCAGTATTTT. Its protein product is CASTLSGGPTDTQYF.

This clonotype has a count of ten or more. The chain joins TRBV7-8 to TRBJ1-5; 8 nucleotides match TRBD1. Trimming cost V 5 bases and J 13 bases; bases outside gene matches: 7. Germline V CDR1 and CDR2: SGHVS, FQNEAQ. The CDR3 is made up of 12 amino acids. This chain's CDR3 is CASSTGQGGQHF. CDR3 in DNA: TGTGCCAGCAGCACCGGACAGGGAGGGCAGCATTTT. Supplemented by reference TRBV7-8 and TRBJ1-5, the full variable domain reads GAGVSQSPRYKVAKRGQDVALRCDPISGHVSLFWYQQALGQGPEFLTYFQNEAQLDKSGLPSDRFFAERPEGSVSTLKIQRTQQEDSAVYLCASSTGQGGQHFGDGTRLSIL.